Following are 25 T cell receptor beta chains from one sample sequenced in a study of T cell responses to AZD1222 COVID-19 vaccine. The protocol was immunoSEQ multiplex PCR, while the TCRdb copy is restricted to in-frame clones and leaves out a portion. The table shows roughly 99,000 clones, with around nine tenths occurring only once. The starting material was peripheral blood, obtained on day 0 of AZD1222 vaccination. The receptor source for this set is an adult in good health.

The chain links TRBV5-1 to TRBJ1-1; 10 bases are a match to TRBD1. J lost 4 bases, V lost 4 bases, and 7 bases had no gene match. CDR1 is SGHRS, CDR2 YFSETQ, per germline. This CDR3 has 15 residues. CDR3 residues: CASSNRDRGVTEAFF. In DNA form, the CDR3 reads TGCGCCAGCAGCAACCGGGACAGGGGAGTCACTGAAGCTTTCTTT. Full variable domain (remainder filled in from reference TRBV5-1 and TRBJ1-1): KAGVTQTPRYLIKTRGQQVTLSCSPISGHRSVSWYQQTPGQGLQFLFEYFSETQRNKGNFPGRFSGRQFSNSRSEMNVSTLELGDSALYLCASSNRDRGVTEAFFGQGTRLTVV.

The genes are TRBV21-1 and TRBJ1-2; no DNA check was done on the table's D call, TRBD1. TRBV21-1 is described as a pseudogene. This CDR3 has 12 amino acids. The CDR3 DNA is TGTGCCAGCAGCAAACAGGGGGGTGGCTACACCTTC. This encodes CASSKQGGGYTF.

The CDR3 protein is CASSRDHNYGYTF. CDR3 nucleotide sequence: TGTGCCAGCAGCCGAGACCACAACTATGGCTACACCTTC. The V gene is TRBV6-2 or TRBV6-3, the J gene TRBJ1-2; D uncertain. This CDR3 spans 13 amino acids. Germline V gene sequence: CDR1 MNHEY, CDR2 SVGEGT. The V gene lost 6 bases and the J gene lost 2 bases, with 10 bases spanning the gap.

The chain links TRBV7-2 to TRBJ2-7, with unresolved D. Germline V CDR1 and CDR2: SGHTA, FQGNSA. The CDR3 runs 12 residues. V was trimmed by 2 bases and J by 3 bases, leaving 5 bases between them. The CDR3 DNA sequence: TGTGCCAGCAGCTTATGGGGCTACGAGCAGTACTTC. This gives the protein CASSLWGYEQYF.

This sequence joins TRBV4-3 and TRBJ2-1; 7 bases align to TRBD1. Germline loops: CDR1 LGHNA, CDR2 YSLEER. This CDR3 is built from 16 residues. The junction had 7 bases not matched to a gene; V was cut back by 0 bases and J by 5 bases. The CDR3 DNA reads as TGCGCCAGCAGCCAAGAGGTCCCGGGACAGCACAATGAGCAGTTCTTC. Its translation: CASSQEVPGQHNEQFF.

V and J are TRBV19 and TRBJ2-7; 8 nucleotides match TRBD1. The trim removed 5 bases at V and 1 base at J, leaving 4 bases unmatched. From germline, CDR1 is LNHDA and CDR2 SQIVND (reference sequence). This CDR3 has 14 amino acids. The CDR3 is CASSQRTGSYEQYF. CDR3 DNA sequence: TGTGCCAGTAGTCAACGGACAGGGTCCTACGAGCAGTACTTC.

DNA for the CDR3: TGCGCCAGCAGCCATTCTACATCCTCAAATGAAAAACTGTTTTTT. Its translation: CASSHSTSSNEKLFF. The chain has TRBV4-3 and TRBJ1-4; D call uncertain. Germline CDR1 and CDR2: LGHNA and YSLEER. The CDR3 is 15 residues long. Trimming cost V 3 bases and J 5 bases, with 13 bases left between them.

The chain links TRBV9 to TRBJ1-3; D gene uncertain. The V gene's germline CDR1 is SGDLS and CDR2 YYNGEE. The CDR3 is 16 amino acids. V lost 2 bases to trimming and J lost 0 bases, with 12 bases between them. CDR3 region: CASSVVGRSSGNTIYF. The CDR3 nucleotides read TGTGCCAGCAGCGTCGTCGGGAGAAGCTCTGGAAACACCATATATTTT.

As DNA, the CDR3 is TGTGCCAGCAGGGACGGACAGTCAAACACTGAAGCTTTCTTT. It yields the protein CASRDGQSNTEAFF. The chain employs TRBV2 and TRBJ1-1, with D possibly being TRBD1 (6 bases). Germline CDR1 SNHLY, CDR2 FYNNEI. This CDR3 has 14 amino acids. The V gene lost 6 bases and the J gene lost 2 bases, with 13 bases spanning the gap. Drawing the rest from reference TRBV2 and TRBJ1-1, the complete variable domain is EPEVTQTPSHQVTQMGQEVILRCVPISNHLYFYWYRQILGQKVEFLVSFYNNEISEKSEIFDDQFSVERPDGSNFTLKIRSTKLEDSAMYFCASRDGQSNTEAFFGQGTRLTVV.

V gene TRBV3-1 (or the pseudogene TRBV3-2) combines with J gene TRBJ1-1; D might be TRBD1 (5 bases). Germline V gene lookup returns CDR1 LGHDT and CDR2 YNNKEL (reference sequence). The V end was cut by 1 base, the J end by 7 bases, with 16 bases between. CDR3 length equals 15 residues. CDR3 region: CASSQVGWGGSEAFF. In nucleotides, the CDR3 is TGTGCCAGCAGCCAAGTGGGTTGGGGGGGGAGTGAAGCTTTCTTT.

The genes are TRBV7-2 and TRBJ1-3, with D unclear. Germline values: CDR1 SGHTA, CDR2 FQGNSA. CDR3 length: 14 residues. Trimming shortened V by 6 bases and J by 4 bases, and 13 bases separated the two germline ends. The CDR3 DNA reads as TGTGCCAGCAGGCTTCGGACGGCCGGAAACACCATATATTTT. Amino acid sequence: CASRLRTAGNTIYF.

The J gene is TRBJ1-3, the V gene TRBV6-1; the match to TRBD1 covers 10 bases. Germline V lookup: CDR1 MNHNS, CDR2 SASEGT. Trimming took 1 base from V and 7 from J; bases not matched to a gene: 1. There are 14 residues in the CDR3. In DNA form, the CDR3 reads TGTGCCAGCAGTGAAGGGACAGGGGGGAACACCATATATTTT. Translating it yields CASSEGTGGNTIYF.

In this sample, this clone is medium-sized. The chain employs TRBV9 and TRBJ1-1, with D unresolved. V lost 7 bases, J lost 1 base, and 11 bases lay in between. CDR1 and CDR2 from the germline V gene are SGDLS and YYNGEE. The CDR3 is 13 amino acids. CDR3 coding DNA: TGTGCCAGCGGGTGGTGGGGGAACACTGAAGCTTTCTTT. It specifies CASGWWGNTEAFF.

The rearrangement uses TRBV2 and TRBJ1-5; D possibly corresponds to TRBD1 (6 bases). CDR1 and CDR2 from the germline V gene are SNHLY and FYNNEI. The CDR3 loop spans 14 amino acids. V was trimmed by 2 bases and J by 7 bases, leaving 12 bases between them. As DNA, the CDR3 is TGTGCCAGCAGTGAACGCGAGGGGGGCCAGCCCCAGCATTTT. This sequence encodes CASSEREGGQPQHF. Looking up the rest from reference TRBV2 and TRBJ1-5 gives the full variable domain: EPEVTQTPSHQVTQMGQEVILRCVPISNHLYFYWYRQILGQKVEFLVSFYNNEISEKSEIFDDQFSVERPDGSNFTLKIRSTKLEDSAMYFCASSEREGGQPQHFGDGTRLSIL.

This clone appeared once. The rearrangement joins TRBV4-3 to TRBJ2-6; D remains ambiguous. Trimming pared 1 base from V and 0 bases from J, leaving 4 bases between. The V gene's germline CDR1 is LGHNA and CDR2 YSLEER. The CDR3 extends over 15 amino acids. The CDR3: CASSQGPSGANVLTF. The CDR3 DNA sequence: TGCGCCAGCAGCCAAGGACCCTCTGGGGCCAACGTCCTGACTTTC.

A single count supports this clone. V gene TRBV27 combines with J gene TRBJ1-2; 7 bases are shared with TRBD1. CDR1 is MNHEY, CDR2 SMNVEV, per germline (reference sequence). This CDR3 comprises 13 residues. With V trimmed by 5 bases and J by 6 bases, 6 bases remained unmatched. As DNA, the CDR3 is TGTGCCAGCAGTCGAACAGGGGATCATGGCTACACCTTC. Amino acid sequence: CASSRTGDHGYTF.

The V call is TRBV20-1, the J call TRBJ1-2; D is ambiguous. V lost 6 bases to trimming and J lost 7 bases, with 6 bases between them. Germline V gene lookup returns CDR1 DFQATT and CDR2 SNEGSKA (reference sequence). The CDR3 totals 9 residues. CDR3 loop: CSAPFGYTF. CDR3 coding DNA: TGCAGTGCCCCCTTTGGCTACACCTTC.

The chain has TRBV9 and TRBJ2-7, with D maybe TRBD2 (6 bases). Germline values: CDR1 SGDLS, CDR2 YYNGEE. This CDR3 spans 12 amino acids. Between the trimmed V and J ends, which lost 2 bases and 5 bases, there was a span of 8 bases. CDR3 DNA: TGTGCCAGCAGCGTCGGGGGAGACGAGCAGTACTTC. Protein: CASSVGGDEQYF.

The chain combines TRBV5-4 with TRBJ2-7; 10 bases match TRBD1. The CDR3 spans 16 residues. Germline V gene lookup returns CDR1 SGHNT and CDR2 YYREEE (reference sequence). V dropped 1 base and J dropped 4; count of bases not matched to a gene: 8. The chain's CDR3 is CASSLSDRGRGYEQYF. The CDR3 bases are TGTGCCAGCAGCTTGTCCGACAGGGGGCGCGGGTACGAGCAGTACTTC. Full variable domain (rest looked up from reference TRBV5-4 and TRBJ2-7): ETGVTQSPTHLIKTRGQQVTLRCSSQSGHNTVSWYQQALGQGPQFIFQYYREEENGRGNFPPRFSGLQFPNYSSELNVNALELDDSALYLCASSLSDRGRGYEQYFGPGTRLTVT.

The chain couples TRBV5-8 to TRBJ2-7; D gene uncertain. Trimming left V 5 bases short and J 2 bases short, with 23 bases between. Germline CDR1 reads SGHTS; CDR2 reads YDEGEE. This CDR3 is built from 17 residues. Here the CDR3 DNA reads TGTGCCAGCAGGGGGTTTATAGGCCGGATATCGCCCTACGAGCAGTACTTC. Encoded protein: CASRGFIGRISPYEQYF.

This clone was observed a single time. The chain employs TRBV7-2 and TRBJ2-5, with D possibly called TRBD1 or TRBD2 (5 bases each). With 5 bases removed from V and 2 bases from J, the gap between germline ends came to 15 bases. Germline CDR1 SGHTA, CDR2 FQGNSA. The CDR3 covers 15 residues. Here the CDR3 reads CASSPQRGVQETQYF. The CDR3 DNA is TGTGCCAGCAGCCCCCAGAGAGGGGTTCAAGAGACCCAGTACTTC. The full variable domain, with the rest looked up from reference TRBV7-2 and TRBJ2-5, is GAGVSQSPSNKVTEKGKDVELRCDPISGHTALYWYRQSLGQGLEFLIYFQGNSAPDKSGLPSDRFSAERTGGSVSTLTIQRTQQEDSAVYLCASSPQRGVQETQYFGPGTRLLVL.

The V gene is TRBV2, the J gene TRBJ2-5; D is unresolved. This CDR3 region has 13 residues. The germline CDR1 and CDR2 sequences are SNHLY and FYNNEI. V was pared by 1 base and J by 7 bases, with 10 bases between. The CDR3 loop reads CASSEEEWGTQYF. The CDR3 DNA reads TGTGCCAGCAGTGAAGAGGAGTGGGGGACCCAGTACTTC.

The rearrangement links TRBV4-2 to TRBJ2-3; D possibly matches TRBD1 or TRBD2 (5 bases each). Trimming took 2 bases from V and 11 from J, leaving 11 bases between them. This CDR3 has 12 residues. Germline loops: CDR1 LGHNA, CDR2 YNFKEQ. The CDR3 DNA is TGTGCCAGCAGCCAAACCGGGACCAAGCAGTATTTT. Translation gives CASSQTGTKQYF.

This chain uses TRBV30 with TRBJ1-6; D is possibly TRBD1 (6 bases). Trimming stripped 1 base from V and 6 bases from J, with 10 bases between. The CDR3 length is 14 residues. From germline, CDR1 is GTSNPN and CDR2 SVGIG (reference sequence). CDR3 sequence: CAWSAGTLNSPLHF. In nucleotides, the CDR3 is TGTGCCTGGAGTGCCGGGACACTTAATTCACCCCTCCACTTT.

The rearrangement uses TRBV5-1 and TRBJ1-2, with 8 bases matching TRBD1. The CDR3 runs 15 residues. J was trimmed by 4 bases and V by 0 bases; bases with no gene match: 5. Germline loops: CDR1 SGHRS, CDR2 YFSETQ. DNA for the CDR3: TGCGCCAGCAGCTTGGACGGACAGGGCGTCTATGGCTACACCTTC. Residues: CASSLDGQGVYGYTF.